The 22 T cell receptor beta chains listed next were all sequenced from one sample in a study of identical twins. TCRdb re-analysed the 5' RACE reads in MiXCR, keeping a single row per CDR3 protein. The table lists 250,000 to 300,000 distinct CDR3 sequences, roughly 10% of them singletons. This sample also appeared in a second study, on yellow fever vaccine responses in identical twins.

The sequencing input was CD8+ T cells sorted from blood. These receptors originate from a woman between 18 and 30 years old in good health.

This clonotype was seen a few times. V is TRBV12-3 or TRBV12-4 and J is TRBJ2-5; 9 bases are a match to TRBD2. This CDR3 is 18 amino acids long. V trimming: 1 base; J trimming: 2 bases; junction bases outside the gene matches: 11. The CDR3 region has the DNA TGTGCCAGCAGTTTAGGTGATAGCGGGAGAACGGGTCAAGAGACCCAGTACTTC. Protein product: CASSLGDSGRTGQETQYF.

Many counts were recorded for this clonotype. This chain connects TRBV4-1 to TRBJ1-5, with D possibly TRBD1 on 6 matching bases. The CDR3 extends over 15 amino acids. CDR1 MGHRA and CDR2 YSYEKL come from the germline V gene. Trimming left V 2 bases short and J 1 base short, with 9 bases between. CDR3 protein: CASSQIDRSNQPQHF. The CDR3 coding sequence is TGCGCCAGCAGCCAAATAGACAGGAGCAATCAGCCCCAGCATTTT.

As to this clonotype: Germline and junction disagree at one end, which may indicate a read error. The rearrangement uses TRBV7-7 and TRBJ2-5, with D possibly being TRBD1 (6 bases). This CDR3 spans 15 amino acids. Germline values: CDR1 SSHAT, CDR2 FNYEAQ (reference sequence). CDR3 in DNA: TGTGCTAGCAGCTTATGGGACAATCTGGGAGAGACCCAGTACTTC. The encoded protein is CASSLWDNLGETQYF.

This chain connects TRBV20-1 to TRBJ2-7; 8 bases line up with TRBD2. The CDR3 length is 13 residues. Germline CDR1 is DFQATT and CDR2 is SNEGSKA (reference sequence). Unmatched junction bases numbered 1, after V lost 3 bases and J lost 0 bases. CDR3 nucleotide sequence: TGCAGTGCTAGCGGGGGGGGCTCCTACGAGCAGTACTTC. Its translation is CSASGGGSYEQYF.

V gene TRBV27 combines with J gene TRBJ1-2, with D possibly being TRBD1 (5 bases). Germline V gene lookup returns CDR1 MNHEY and CDR2 SMNVEV (reference sequence). This CDR3 spans 14 amino acids. The germline V and J ends were trimmed by 5 bases and 4 bases, with 14 bases remaining between them. The CDR3 reads CASSPGFLGYGYTF. The CDR3 nucleotides are TGTGCCAGCAGTCCAGGGTTCTTGGGCTATGGCTACACCTTC.

This clonotype was observed a few times. This chain uses TRBV7-9 with TRBJ2-5; D may be TRBD1 (6 bases). Germline CDR1 SEHNR, CDR2 FQNEAQ (reference sequence). With 5 bases removed from V and 3 bases from J, the gap between germline ends came to 7 bases. This CDR3 has 12 amino acids. Written as DNA, the CDR3 is TGTGCCAGCAGCAGGGACAAAGAGACCCAGTACTTC. Amino acid sequence: CASSRDKETQYF.

This clonotype was seen ten or more times. The rearrangement uses TRBV6-5 and TRBJ2-1; 7 positions agree with TRBD1. J gave up 9 bases and V 0 bases, and 8 bases lay outside the gene matches. Germline V gives CDR1 MNHEY, CDR2 SVGAGI. The CDR3 sequence is 15 residues long. The CDR3 DNA is TGTGCCAGCAGTTACTCGGTGGGACAGTACCTTGAGCAGTTCTTC. Translating gives CASSYSVGQYLEQFF.

The CDR3 DNA reads as TGTGCCAGCAGCTTGGAACAGTCTGATCAGCCCCAGCATTTT. As protein: CASSLEQSDQPQHF. The chain joins TRBV5-6 to TRBJ1-5, with D hard to call. The CDR3 spans 14 residues. Germline V gives CDR1 SGHDT, CDR2 YYEEEE. V was pared by 0 bases and J by 5 bases, with 9 bases between.

This clonotype was seen repeatedly, ten times or more. The J gene is TRBJ2-1, the V gene TRBV29-1; no clear D gene. V lost 7 bases and J lost 10, with 14 bases in between. The CDR3 consists of 11 residues. Germline lookup yields CDR1 SQVTM and CDR2 ANQGSEA. This CDR3 is CSAGLSLEQFF. The DNA for the CDR3 is TGCAGCGCCGGTTTGTCCTTGGAGCAGTTCTTC.

The rearrangement joins TRBV18 to TRBJ2-7, with TRBD1 as a possible D gene (6 bases). The CDR3 is 17 residues long. The germline V gene encodes CDR1 KGHSH and CDR2 LQKENI. V was pared by 2 bases and J by 3 bases, with 20 bases between. The CDR3 protein is CASSPSQGFSRYYEQYF. CDR3 in DNA: TGTGCCAGCTCACCATCTCAGGGGTTCAGTCGTTACTACGAGCAGTACTTC.

Comments on this clonotype: The junction departs from the called germline gene at one end, perhaps through a read error. V and J are TRBV4-1 and TRBJ2-1; D may be TRBD2 (6 bases). In germline, CDR1 is MGHRA, CDR2 YSYEKL. The CDR3 is 15 residues long. The CDR3 DNA sequence: TGCGCCAGCAGCCAAGGGGAGGACTTCTACCATGAGCAGTTCTTC. The encoded protein is CASSQGEDFYHEQFF.

The table lists this clonotype with a few counts. The genes are TRBV27 and TRBJ2-1; the match to TRBD1 covers 9 bases. There are 15 residues in the CDR3. Germline CDR1 MNHEY, CDR2 SMNVEV (reference sequence). J was trimmed by 3 bases and V by 4 bases; bases with no gene match: 4. This chain's CDR3 is CASSYGTGLYNEQFF. CDR3 DNA sequence: TGTGCCAGCAGTTACGGGACAGGGCTCTACAATGAGCAGTTCTTC.

The table lists this clonotype with a few counts. The chain couples TRBV7-9 to TRBJ2-5; D perhaps matches TRBD1 (5 bases). There are 15 residues in the CDR3. V was clipped by 4 bases and J by 3 bases, with 15 bases between them. Germline V CDR1 and CDR2: SEHNR, FQNEAQ (reference sequence). DNA for the CDR3: TGTGCCAGCAGCTCGACCCGAGACAGAGAAGAGACCCAGTACTTC. It is translated as CASSSTRDREETQYF.

At least ten counts were recorded for this clonotype. CDR3 sequence: CASSQDLRVAGGTLQETQYF. CDR3 DNA sequence: TGCGCCAGCAGCCAAGATCTTCGGGTAGCGGGAGGGACCCTCCAAGAGACCCAGTACTTC. The chain joins TRBV4-3 to TRBJ2-5; 11 nucleotides align to TRBD2. Looked up from germline, CDR1 is LGHNA and CDR2 is YSLEER. V shed 0 bases and J 1 base; nucleotides not matched to a gene: 13. The CDR3 consists of 20 residues.

This clonotype was found a few times. The rearrangement uses TRBV29-1 and TRBJ2-3; TRBD2 is a possible D gene (5 bases). V was shortened by 6 bases and J by 4 bases, with 14 bases between the two germline ends. The CDR3 totals 13 residues. Germline loops: CDR1 SQVTM, CDR2 ANQGSEA. The CDR3 DNA is TGCAGCGTGAGGCTAGCTTCGTCAGATACGCAGTATTTT. Amino acids: CSVRLASSDTQYF.

In this sample, this clonotype turned up a few times. The V call is TRBV7-3, the J call TRBJ2-2; TRBD2 matches 10 bases. The CDR3 length is 17 residues. CDR1 and CDR2 (germline): SGHTA, FQGTGA. Trimming cost V 5 bases and J 3 bases; bases outside gene matches: 9. The CDR3 is CASSPQRGGHYTGELFF. The CDR3 DNA reads as TGTGCCAGCAGCCCCCAGCGGGGGGGGCATTACACCGGGGAGCTGTTTTTT.

The chain has TRBV20-1 and TRBJ2-1, with TRBD1 matching 12 bases. V lost 0 bases and J lost 4; bases outside the gene matches: 7. This CDR3 has 17 residues. CDR1 and CDR2 (germline): DFQATT, SNEGSKA (reference sequence). CDR3 DNA: TGCAGTGCTAGAGATCGAGGGACAGGGGGCTCTTACAATGAGCAGTTCTTC. Protein sequence: CSARDRGTGGSYNEQFF.

This clonotype was seen only a few times. This chain connects TRBV2 to TRBJ2-1, with 7 bases identical to TRBD1. The V and J ends lost 1 base and 1 base, in that order; junction bases with no gene match: 1. The CDR3 consists of 15 residues. Per germline, CDR1 SNHLY and CDR2 FYNNEI. This CDR3 is CASSEGRGSYNEQFF. The CDR3 DNA reads as TGTGCCAGCAGTGAAGGCAGGGGGTCCTACAATGAGCAGTTCTTC.

The V and J genes are TRBV5-1 and TRBJ2-7, with 11 nucleotides matching TRBD2. V was pared by 4 bases and J by 4 bases, with 7 bases of the junction left unmatched. The length of the CDR3 is 15 residues. Germline CDR1 is SGHRS and CDR2 is YFSETQ. The CDR3 DNA follows: TGCGCCAGCAGCAACCTAACTAGCGGGGGTTACGAGCAGTACTTC. This translates into CASSNLTSGGYEQYF. The full variable domain, completed using reference TRBV5-1 and TRBJ2-7, is KAGVTQTPRYLIKTRGQQVTLSCSPISGHRSVSWYQQTPGQGLQFLFEYFSETQRNKGNFPGRFSGRQFSNSRSEMNVSTLELGDSALYLCASSNLTSGGYEQYFGPGTRLTVT.

This clonotype was found many times. The chain joins TRBV20-1 to TRBJ2-5, with TRBD2 matching over 11 bases. J lost 4 bases, V lost 3 bases, and 10 bases had no gene match. The CDR3 is 16 residues long. Looked up from germline, CDR1 is DFQATT and CDR2 is SNEGSKA (reference sequence). The CDR3 DNA sequence: TGCAGTGCTAGGCCACTGACTAGCGGGGAGTCAGAGACCCAGTACTTC. Translated, it gives CSARPLTSGESETQYF.

This clonotype appeared many times. J is TRBJ1-5 and V is TRBV28; D remains ambiguous. The CDR3 covers 16 residues. The V gene's germline CDR1 is MDHEN and CDR2 SYDVKM. V shed 6 bases and J shed 0 bases, with 15 bases lying between them. CDR3 sequence: CASSPGRESSNQPQHF. The DNA of the CDR3 is TGTGCCAGCAGCCCCGGCAGAGAGTCTAGCAATCAGCCCCAGCATTTT.

This clonotype came up a few times. The J gene is TRBJ2-7, the V gene TRBV5-4, with D possibly matching TRBD1 (6 bases). Germline-derived CDR1 and CDR2 are SGHNT and YYREEE (reference sequence). The CDR3 runs 15 residues. Trimming pared 4 bases from V and 7 bases from J, leaving 21 bases between. This CDR3 reads CASSLWLQGPREQYF. Here the CDR3 DNA reads TGTGCCAGCAGCCTGTGGTTACAGGGACCGAGGGAGCAGTACTTC.